The present T cell receptor (beta chain) was sequenced within a study of blood T cells in healthy people across ages (dated by TCRdb to 2013 to 2016). In terms of the full investigation: Template switching captured roughly one uniquely barcoded TCR beta cDNA molecule per two T cells in model experiments. The donors were divided into four age groups: young (average around 16 years), middle-aged (under 40), aged (approximately 62) and long-lived (roughly 86). Donors of different ages were randomly distributed across sequencing lanes to avoid experimental bias. Using deep sequencing normalized with unique cDNA molecular identifiers, the study measured how TCR beta repertoire diversity changes with age. For two donors (one aged 18 to 29 and one aged 80 or older), the study analyzed two additional independent replicas of 1 million unique cDNA reads from the same blood draw.

The germline V gene sets CDR1 to SGHVS and CDR2 to FQNEAQ. The CDR3, from cysteine to phenylalanine, totals 15 residues. The DNA shown is the 45-base CDR3, in frame from base 1. V has 4 bases trimmed and J has 5 bases trimmed; junction bases matching no gene number 8. The library was built by means of 5' RACE. Reads for this sample came from an Illumina HiSeq 2500. A second PCR of about 6 to 11 cycles was run with a J-beta primer mix and a sample-barcoded 5' primer. Each TCR beta cDNA molecule received a unique molecular identifier from a template-switch 5' adaptor carrying 12 random nucleotides. Each sample yielded at least 3 million CDR3-containing paired-end reads. The Mint cDNA synthesis kit, primed by a TRBC-specific oligonucleotide, was used to synthesize first-strand cDNA from all RNA. After uracil-DNA glycosylase treatment, a first 18-cycle PCR used universal primers M1SS and BC2_uni_R on all cDNA. Per the original workflow: Normalization of each sample was performed by random selection of 1 million high-quality reads, each carrying a distinct molecular identifier. Instead of being binned into consensus sequences, reads with shared molecular identifiers were discarded. CDR3 identification, clonotype clustering and error correction used MiTCR with a Q25 quality threshold and the strictest error-elimination algorithm. A nonparametric unseen species model with Euler transformation was used to estimate lower-bound total TCR beta diversity. TCRdb took the public reads, trimmed them with fastp at Q25, ran MiXCR for clone calling and kept in-frame beta chains. Rows are combined by CDR3 protein, so each entry shows the most common genes and DNA. The V and J calls were not made by the authors but by TCRdb's processing. Present in this sample are about 290,000 distinct CDR3 sequences, 25% to 30% of which were seen just once. Around 29% of the sample is held by the ten biggest clonotypes.

What the research found in general, with its limitations: Total diversity estimates from one million sequenced T cells were considered lower bounds and underestimates. Bulk unsorted PBMC profiling prevented conclusive comparison of naive and antigen-experienced compartments. Compared with the aged group, the long-lived group had more naive CD4+ T cells, fewer expanded clones and increased TCR diversity, suggesting age selection. A strong correlation was found between observed TCR beta diversity and the percentage of naive T cells measured by flow cytometry. As age increased, observed TCR beta diversity per million T cells dropped in a roughly linear way, and a significant reduction was already evident by age 40. Because donor CMV infection status was unknown, age-related changes in expanded clonotypes were potentially confounded.

Of note for this clonotype: The target of this receptor is not known. Base qualities were left out, and no much larger clone turns up one base away.

Donors were approximately 42 systemically healthy Caucasian individuals from Russia aged roughly 6 to 95 years. Each donor gave ten milliliters of peripheral blood, drawn into EDTA-treated Vacutainer tubes. Ficoll-Paque density-gradient centrifugation was used to isolate PBMCs, with at least 6.5 million per sample. Total RNA was extracted from PBMCs with Trizol reagent, with at least 6 micrograms obtained per sample. Naive CD45RAhigh/CD27high T cell percentages were measured by flow cytometry on a PBMC aliquot from every donor. The sample comprised blood. Recombination linked TRBV7-8 to TRBJ1-1, and 9 junctional nucleotides match TRBD1. This sequence was found in a woman in her sixties or seventies in good health. The CDR3 region has the sequence CASSSWTGVGTEAFF. The DNA reads as follows: TGTGCCAGCAGCTCCTGGACAGGGGTGGGGACTGAAGCTTTCTTT.